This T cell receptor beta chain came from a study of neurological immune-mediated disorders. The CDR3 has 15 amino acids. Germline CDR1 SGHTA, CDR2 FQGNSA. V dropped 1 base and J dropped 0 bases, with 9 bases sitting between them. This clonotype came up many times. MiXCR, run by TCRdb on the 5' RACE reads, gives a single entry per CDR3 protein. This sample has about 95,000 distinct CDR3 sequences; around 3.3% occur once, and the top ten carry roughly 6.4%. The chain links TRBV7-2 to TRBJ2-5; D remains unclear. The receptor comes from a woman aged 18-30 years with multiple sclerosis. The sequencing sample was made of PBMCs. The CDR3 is CASSLVGQDQETQYF. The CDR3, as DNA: TGTGCCAGCAGCTTAGTCGGTCAGGACCAAGAGACCCAGTACTTC. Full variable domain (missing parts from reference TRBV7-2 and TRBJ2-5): GAGVSQSPSNKVTEKGKDVELRCDPISGHTALYWYRQSLGQGLEFLIYFQGNSAPDKSGLPSDRFSAERTGGSVSTLTIQRTQQEDSAVYLCASSLVGQDQETQYFGPGTRLLVL.